The following is a T cell receptor beta chain sequence with its context. The antigen is unknown. The PCR made use of 60 Vbeta and 13 Jbeta primers. The data were produced by immunoSEQ multiplex PCR, yet TCRdb's version contains in-frame clones alone and is incomplete. Counted here are approximately 67,000 clones, 75% to 90% occurring once; the ten biggest clones make up 9.5% to 13%. The data derive from a study of cytomegalovirus exposure and HLA in healthy donors. Study results and limitations: Sequences of the TCR beta chain were said to predict the HLA-A and HLA-B alleles of most subjects accurately. Later work found that TCR association rates differed between HLA loci; DRB1 had the most and HLA-C the fewest. As a later analysis showed, a missense DCLRE1C variant was linked to trimming of TCR beta V- and J-genes.

The J segment lost 4 bases and the V segment lost 2 bases, leaving 4 bases of the junction unmatched. Germline CDR1 SGHNT, CDR2 YYREEE (reference sequence). CDR3 size: 15 residues. The sequence was obtained from a woman aged 25 to 39 in good health and CMV-seropositive. Sequences were obtained from PBMCs. The chain uses TRBV5-4 and TRBJ2-3, with 10 bases fitting TRBD1. The CDR3 loop is CASSFGDRGPDTQYF. The CDR3 region has the DNA TGTGCCAGCAGCTTTGGGGACAGGGGTCCAGATACGCAGTATTTT.